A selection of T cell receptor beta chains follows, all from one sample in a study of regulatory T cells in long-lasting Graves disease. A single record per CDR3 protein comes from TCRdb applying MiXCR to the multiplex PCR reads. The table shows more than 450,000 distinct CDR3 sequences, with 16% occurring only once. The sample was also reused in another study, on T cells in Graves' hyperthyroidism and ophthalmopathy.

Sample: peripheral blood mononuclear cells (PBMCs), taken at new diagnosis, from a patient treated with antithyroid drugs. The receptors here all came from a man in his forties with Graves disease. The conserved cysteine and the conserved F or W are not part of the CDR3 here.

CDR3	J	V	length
SVAGALAGYTDTQY	TRBJ2-3	TRBV29-1	14
ASRAWGYEQY	TRBJ2-7	TRBV28	10
ASSPRGTGTYEQY	TRBJ2-7	TRBV18	13
ASSHSGTPGETQY	TRBJ2-5	TRBV3-1	13
ASSLPGGNEQF	TRBJ2-1	TRBV7-8	11
ASSLARRESEQF	TRBJ2-1	TRBV5-1	12
ASSLVGLAGWSYEQY	TRBJ2-7	TRBV11-2	15
ASSLMGGGFDYGYT	TRBJ1-2	TRBV11-2	14
SVHGRDSMNTEAF	TRBJ1-1	TRBV29-1	13
ASSVGGRASETQY	TRBJ2-5	TRBV9	13
SVRTVSYNEQF	TRBJ2-1	TRBV29-1	11
ASSPATGGSYNEQF	TRBJ2-1	TRBV28	14
ASSPRGAGTDTQY	TRBJ2-3	TRBV12-3/TRBV12-4	13
ASSTRKKAGRPTF	TRBJ1-1	TRBV19	13
ASRGTGANQPQH	TRBJ1-5	TRBV6-2/TRBV6-3	12
ASKLRDSSYEQY	TRBJ2-7	TRBV3-1	12
ASSLVTVSGNTIY	TRBJ1-3	TRBV12-3/TRBV12-4	13
ASSILGTGDYEQY	TRBJ2-7	TRBV19	13
ASSHNRGSDEQF	TRBJ2-1	TRBV5-1	12
ASRRGHQETQY	TRBJ2-5	TRBV12-3/TRBV12-4	11
ATSDLDWLAGSDEQF	TRBJ2-1	TRBV24-1	15
ASSPSRETQY	TRBJ2-5	TRBV18	10
ASSSFADTQY	TRBJ2-3	TRBV27	10
ASSLTQSTEAF	TRBJ1-1	TRBV11-2	11
AISESRDPYEQY	TRBJ2-7	TRBV10-3	12
ASSPGGDTIY	TRBJ1-3	TRBV5-1	10
ATSEVAGGLYNEQF	TRBJ2-1	TRBV24-1	14
AISESMAGSSGYT	TRBJ1-2	TRBV10-3	13
ASGGVADTQY	TRBJ2-3	TRBV7-9	10
SASEFGLASETQY	TRBJ2-5	TRBV20-1	13
ASRRAGQGLYEQF	TRBJ2-1	TRBV5-1	13
ASSEDPFPGPRVDTQY	TRBJ2-3	TRBV6-1	16
SVVRGEGSEQY	TRBJ2-7	TRBV29-1	11
ASNDRGAQPQH	TRBJ1-5	TRBV6-2/TRBV6-3	11
ASSLRRLLPQDTQY	TRBJ2-3	TRBV6-5	14
AWSGLAGGPKDEQF	TRBJ2-1	TRBV30	14
ASKTTRDRNQPQH	TRBJ1-5	TRBV6-1	13
ASSLVGVFYEQY	TRBJ2-7	TRBV7-9	12
ASSSDPSGSGNEQF	TRBJ2-1	TRBV27	14
ASRVSGQRHEQF	TRBJ2-1	TRBV28	12
ASRLDRGPTDTQY	TRBJ2-3	TRBV2	13